These 10 T cell receptor beta chains were sequenced from one sample in a study of STAT5B mutations in CD4+ large granular lymphocyte leukemia. Sequencing was performed with immunoSEQ multiplex PCR; in TCRdb, only in-frame clones are kept and a portion is missing. The repertoire holds 35,000 or so clones, with approximately 88% as singletons. Source material: CD4+ T cells from blood buffy coats. These receptors were taken from a human donor in good health.

The chain couples TRBV7-2 to TRBJ1-2; 7 bases map to TRBD1. V lost 5 bases to trimming and J lost 3 bases; unmatched junction nucleotides: 6. Germline V lookup: CDR1 SGHTA, CDR2 FQGNSA. The CDR3 is 14 amino acids. DNA for the CDR3: TGTGCCAGCAGCCGCGACAGGGTTGACTATGGCTACACCTTC. Protein: CASSRDRVDYGYTF.

The rearrangement joins TRBV2 to TRBJ1-4; D ambiguous. The CDR3 runs 11 residues. Trimming took 7 bases from V and 5 from J, leaving 5 bases between them. Germline V lookup: CDR1 SNHLY, CDR2 FYNNEI. The CDR3 protein is CASIGNEKLFF. CDR3 DNA sequence: TGTGCCAGCATTGGAAATGAAAAACTGTTTTTT.

CDR3 DNA sequence: TGTGCCAGCAGTCCGTATCCTTCCAATGAGCAGTTCTTC. Amino acid sequence: CASSPYPSNEQFF. The chain is built from TRBV7-2 and TRBJ2-1; D unresolved. This CDR3 contains 13 residues. Germline CDR1 is SGHTA and CDR2 is FQGNSA. Trimming stripped 6 bases from V and 6 bases from J, with 12 bases between.

V is TRBV6-5 and J is TRBJ1-6; 8 nucleotides agree with TRBD1. After removal of 5 bases from V and 9 bases from J, the junction contained 6 bases not matched to a gene. This CDR3 is 14 amino acids long. The germline V gene encodes CDR1 MNHEY and CDR2 SVGAGI. CDR3 bases: TGTGCCAGCAGTCAGACAGGGGTGGGTTCACCCCTCCACTTT. Amino acids: CASSQTGVGSPLHF.

The V and J genes are TRBV15 and TRBJ1-3; D ambiguous. The CDR3 loop spans 15 amino acids. Deletions cut 0 bases from V and 2 bases from J, with 8 bases between. Looked up from germline, CDR1 is LNHNV and CDR2 is YYDKDF (reference sequence). CDR3 nucleotides: TGTGCCACCAGCAGAGATAAGGGTCCTGGAAACACCATATATTTT. This encodes CATSRDKGPGNTIYF.

DNA of the CDR3: TGTGCCAGCAGCTTAGACCCCTCGAATGAGCAGTTCTTC. It encodes CASSLDPSNEQFF. This chain links TRBV11-2 with TRBJ2-1; no definite D call. The CDR3 totals 13 residues. Germline CDR1 reads SGHAT; CDR2 reads FQNNGV. The ends were cut back, 0 bases at V and 7 bases at J, with 7 bases in the middle. Full variable domain (rest looked up from reference TRBV11-2 and TRBJ2-1): EAGVAQSPRYKIIEKRQSVAFWCNPISGHATLYWYQQILGQGPKLLIQFQNNGVVDDSQLPKDRFSAERLKGVDSTLKIQPAKLEDSAVYLCASSLDPSNEQFFGPGTRLTVL.

V gene TRBV30 combines with J gene TRBJ1-6; 7 nucleotides match TRBD1. V lost 2 bases, J lost 10 bases, and 5 bases stayed unmatched. The germline gives CDR1 GTSNPN, CDR2 SVGIG (reference sequence). The CDR3 has 13 residues. The CDR3 DNA is TGTGCCTGGAGTCTGCAGGGGGAATCACCCCTCCACTTT. Translation gives CAWSLQGESPLHF. The complete variable domain, with remaining parts taken from reference TRBV30 and TRBJ1-6, reads SQTIHQWPATLVQPVGSPLSLECTVEGTSNPNLYWYRQAAGRGLQLLFYSVGIGQISSEVPQNLSASRPQDRQFILSSKKLLLSDSGFYLCAWSLQGESPLHFGNGTRLTVT.

V and J are TRBV6-6 and TRBJ2-7; no clear D. V was shortened by 6 bases and J by 1 base, with 7 bases between the two germline ends. Germline assignment: CDR1 MNHNY and CDR2 SVGAGI (reference sequence). The CDR3 length is 12 residues. The CDR3 reads CASRAESYEQYF. CDR3 DNA: TGTGCCAGCAGGGCGGAATCCTACGAGCAGTACTTC.

Here the CDR3 reads CAIKTTQAGTQNTGELFF. The DNA for the CDR3 is TGTGCCATCAAGACCACTCAAGCCGGGACACAGAACACCGGGGAGCTGTTTTTT. The J gene is TRBJ2-2, the V gene TRBV10-3; possibly TRBD1 for D (6 bases). Germline lookup yields CDR1 ENHRY and CDR2 SYGVKD. The ends were cut back, 7 bases at V and 1 base at J, with 22 bases in the middle. This CDR3 comprises 18 residues.

This clone came up once. The chain employs TRBV6-4 and TRBJ1-2; D unresolved. In germline, CDR1 is MRHNA, CDR2 SNTAGT. V lost 4 bases and J lost 2, with 11 bases in between. This CDR3 has 14 amino acids. The CDR3 protein is CASSAGVLNYGYTF. CDR3 DNA: TGTGCCAGCAGTGCAGGAGTCCTGAACTATGGCTACACCTTC.